This T cell receptor beta chain appears in the sequencing data of a study of T-cell reconstitution after alpha-beta-depleted transplantation in children. Findings of the study overall: It was newly produced T cells that mostly accounted for T-cell counts and diversity one year after transplant.

The CDR3 is 15 residues long. The junction had 6 bases not matched to a gene; V was cut back by 6 bases and J by 2 bases. On this clonotype: Its cognate antigen is unknown.

Unique molecular identifiers were incorporated into the prepared TCRbeta library. One entry per CDR3 protein, called by TCRdb with MiXCR from the PCR reads. The table records about a million distinct CDR3 sequences, under 30% of them present only once. The starting material was PBMCs, mostly from graft donor cells, obtained 360 days after TCRalphabeta/CD19-depleted stem cell transplant. The rearrangement links TRBV12-3 or TRBV12-4 to TRBJ2-1, with 8 positions matching TRBD2. This clonotype was sampled from a boy younger than two who had a stem cell transplant for SCID, so the T cells may come from the graft donor. In nucleotides, the CDR3 is TGTGCCAGCAGCCCTGCGGGGGGTACCTACAATGAGCAGTTCTTC. Translation gives CASSPAGGTYNEQFF.